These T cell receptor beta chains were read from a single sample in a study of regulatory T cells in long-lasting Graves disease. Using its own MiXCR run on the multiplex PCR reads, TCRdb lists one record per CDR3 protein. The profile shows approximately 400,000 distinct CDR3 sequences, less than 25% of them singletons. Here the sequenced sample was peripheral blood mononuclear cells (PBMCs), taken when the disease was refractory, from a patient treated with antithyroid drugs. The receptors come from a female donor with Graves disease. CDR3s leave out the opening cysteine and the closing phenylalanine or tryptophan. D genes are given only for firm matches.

cdr3_aa: STHGAPVNTEAF; j_call: TRBJ1-1; v_call: TRBV20-1; d_call: .
cdr3_aa: ASSRRAPYGYT; j_call: TRBJ1-2; v_call: TRBV3-2; d_call: .
cdr3_aa: ATRHGETQY; j_call: TRBJ2-5; v_call: TRBV24-1; d_call: .
cdr3_aa: AWSWTGEAQPQH; j_call: TRBJ1-5; v_call: TRBV30; d_call: TRBD1
cdr3_aa: ASIKTGGNQPQH; j_call: TRBJ1-5; v_call: TRBV28; d_call: TRBD1
cdr3_aa: ASTQTGRGTYEQY; j_call: TRBJ2-7; v_call: TRBV19; d_call: .
cdr3_aa: ASSYSYWTANTEAF; j_call: TRBJ1-1; v_call: TRBV6-2/TRBV6-3; d_call: .
cdr3_aa: ASSLATGQPQH; j_call: TRBJ1-5; v_call: TRBV5-1; d_call: .
cdr3_aa: ASSLALGQGWEQY; j_call: TRBJ2-7; v_call: TRBV7-2; d_call: TRBD1
cdr3_aa: ASSSRGGQGSYEQY; j_call: TRBJ2-7; v_call: TRBV7-2; d_call: TRBD1
cdr3_aa: ASSLAAASYGYT; j_call: TRBJ1-2; v_call: TRBV5-5; d_call: .
cdr3_aa: ASSSRVLFYEQY; j_call: TRBJ2-7; v_call: TRBV7-2; d_call: .
cdr3_aa: ASSLIREGNTIY; j_call: TRBJ1-3; v_call: TRBV28; d_call: .
cdr3_aa: ASSHAADNSPLH; j_call: TRBJ1-6; v_call: TRBV6-1; d_call: .
cdr3_aa: ASRGGQGESNEQY; j_call: TRBJ2-7; v_call: TRBV12-3/TRBV12-4; d_call: TRBD1
cdr3_aa: ASSSSAGRMDYNEQF; j_call: TRBJ2-1; v_call: TRBV7-2; d_call: .
cdr3_aa: ASSLVGQPGEQF; j_call: TRBJ2-1; v_call: TRBV28; d_call: .
cdr3_aa: SVEYTKTGGPSEQY; j_call: TRBJ2-7; v_call: TRBV29-1; d_call: TRBD1
cdr3_aa: ASNPGLAGAWEQY; j_call: TRBJ2-7; v_call: TRBV6-2/TRBV6-3; d_call: TRBD2
cdr3_aa: ASSPQGGGTYEQY; j_call: TRBJ2-7; v_call: TRBV5-1; d_call: .
cdr3_aa: ASSEEQGRNTEAF; j_call: TRBJ1-1; v_call: TRBV7-6; d_call: .
cdr3_aa: ASRGTLTDGYT; j_call: TRBJ1-2; v_call: TRBV27; d_call: .
cdr3_aa: ASSYLSFAEAF; j_call: TRBJ1-1; v_call: TRBV6-2/TRBV6-3; d_call: .
cdr3_aa: ASSQGIRAGWTETQY; j_call: TRBJ2-5; v_call: TRBV14; d_call: TRBD2
cdr3_aa: ATSSAQGPQY; j_call: TRBJ2-5; v_call: TRBV15; d_call: .
cdr3_aa: SAGQGLYEQY; j_call: TRBJ2-7; v_call: TRBV20-1; d_call: TRBD1
cdr3_aa: SASPGQYGYT; j_call: TRBJ1-2; v_call: TRBV20-1; d_call: TRBD1
cdr3_aa: ASKTPTGTGANVLT; j_call: TRBJ2-6; v_call: TRBV28; d_call: TRBD1
cdr3_aa: ASSQDIQGAVQPQH; j_call: TRBJ1-5; v_call: TRBV4-1; d_call: TRBD1
cdr3_aa: ASRNLGLAGGHEQY; j_call: TRBJ2-7; v_call: TRBV28; d_call: TRBD2
cdr3_aa: ASRSGARNTEAF; j_call: TRBJ1-1; v_call: TRBV6-1; d_call: .
cdr3_aa: ASRLGGQTEAF; j_call: TRBJ1-1; v_call: TRBV28; d_call: .
cdr3_aa: ASSLTDRSGANVLT; j_call: TRBJ2-6; v_call: TRBV5-1; d_call: .
cdr3_aa: ATSRKGQGVYEQY; j_call: TRBJ2-7; v_call: TRBV15; d_call: TRBD1
cdr3_aa: ASSFGRLNEQF; j_call: TRBJ2-1; v_call: TRBV11-2; d_call: .
cdr3_aa: ASRPPHWEINYGYT; j_call: TRBJ1-2; v_call: TRBV7-9; d_call: .
cdr3_aa: SARDPAGQQH; j_call: TRBJ1-5; v_call: TRBV20-1; d_call: TRBD1
cdr3_aa: ASSGGTGVISNQPQH; j_call: TRBJ1-5; v_call: TRBV2; d_call: TRBD1
cdr3_aa: ASSPSGTSTYEQY; j_call: TRBJ2-7; v_call: TRBV18; d_call: TRBD2
cdr3_aa: ASSYRGGTYEQY; j_call: TRBJ2-7; v_call: TRBV6-5; d_call: TRBD1
cdr3_aa: ASVGNSQNIQY; j_call: TRBJ2-4; v_call: TRBV2; d_call: .
cdr3_aa: SAPFPVNSYEQY; j_call: TRBJ2-7; v_call: TRBV20-1; d_call: .
cdr3_aa: SASDRDRASYEQY; j_call: TRBJ2-7; v_call: TRBV20-1; d_call: TRBD1
cdr3_aa: ASSQVRDYSYEQY; j_call: TRBJ2-7; v_call: TRBV4-1; d_call: TRBD2
cdr3_aa: ASSSSPGLAVSYEQY; j_call: TRBJ2-7; v_call: TRBV27; d_call: TRBD2
cdr3_aa: ASTAAKSYGTQY; j_call: TRBJ2-5; v_call: TRBV6-1; d_call: .
cdr3_aa: ASSYIPSGSFYEQY; j_call: TRBJ2-7; v_call: TRBV6-5; d_call: TRBD2
cdr3_aa: AIKREKGGELF; j_call: TRBJ2-2; v_call: TRBV6-1; d_call: TRBD2
cdr3_aa: ASRPGTPYGYT; j_call: TRBJ1-2; v_call: TRBV2; d_call: .
cdr3_aa: ASSLTGNGNTIY; j_call: TRBJ1-3; v_call: TRBV7-6; d_call: .
cdr3_aa: ASSDGPGGHTEAF; j_call: TRBJ1-1; v_call: TRBV7-2; d_call: TRBD1